This TCR beta chain was retrieved from a study of blood T cell repertoires in COVID-19. Study-level information: The United States, Italy and Spain supplied acute and convalescent COVID-19 samples. T cells, B-cell-depleted T cells, or PBMCs provided the cDNA or gDNA that served as material.

In the original processing: Amplifying reference gene primers gave estimates of nucleated cell counts. Measured with immunoSEQ multiplex PCR; TCRdb has only the in-frame clones, and not every one. V and J calls and clone size are copied from that table; D and trimming were computed from the DNA. This sample has over 200,000 clones, with 70% to 90% found just once. Sequencing was performed on peripheral blood. The receptor was derived from a human donor in a cohort sampled during active COVID-19.

In DNA, the CDR3 is TGTGCCAGCTCACCCCGGACTCCCAGGTCCGATGGGATTAACTATGGCTACACCTTC. It yields the protein CASSPRTPRSDGINYGYTF. The chain joins TRBV18 to TRBJ1-2; D gene uncertain. Germline CDR1 and CDR2: KGHSH and LQKENI. The CDR3 spans 19 residues. V was shortened by 3 bases and J by 1 base, with 24 bases between the two germline ends. The full variable domain, rest sourced from reference TRBV18 and TRBJ1-2, is NAGVMQNPRHLVRRRGQEARLRCSPMKGHSHVYWYRQLPEEGLKFMVYLQKENIIDESGMPKERFSAEFPKEGPSILRIQQVVRGDSAAYFCASSPRTPRSDGINYGYTFGSGTRLTVV.